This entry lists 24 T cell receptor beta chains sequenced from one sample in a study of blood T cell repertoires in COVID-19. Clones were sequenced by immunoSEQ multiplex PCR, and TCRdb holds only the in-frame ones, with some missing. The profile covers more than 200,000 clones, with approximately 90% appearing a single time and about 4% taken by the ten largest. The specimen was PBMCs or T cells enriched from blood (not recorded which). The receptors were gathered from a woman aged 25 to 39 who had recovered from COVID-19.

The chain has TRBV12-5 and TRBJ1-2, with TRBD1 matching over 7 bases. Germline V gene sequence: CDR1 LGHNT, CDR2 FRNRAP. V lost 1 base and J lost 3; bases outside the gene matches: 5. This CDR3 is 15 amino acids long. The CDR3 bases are TGTGCTAGTGGTTTGGACAGGGGAAGCGACTATGGCTACACCTTC. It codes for CASGLDRGSDYGYTF.

CDR3 sequence: CASSFGTSGYNEQFF. CDR3 in DNA: TGTGCCAGCAGCTTCGGGACTAGCGGTTACAATGAGCAGTTCTTC. V gene TRBV5-6 combines with J gene TRBJ2-1, with TRBD2 matching 11 bases. Per the germline V gene, CDR1 is SGHDT and CDR2 is YYEEEE. The V and J ends lost 2 bases and 4 bases, in that order; junction bases with no gene match: 2. CDR3 length equals 15 residues.

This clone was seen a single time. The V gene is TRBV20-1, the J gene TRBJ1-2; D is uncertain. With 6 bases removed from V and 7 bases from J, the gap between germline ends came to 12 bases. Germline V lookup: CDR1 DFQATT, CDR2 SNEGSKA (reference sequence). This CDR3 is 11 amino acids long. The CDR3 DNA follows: TGCAGTGCGCCGGCGGATGCTGGCTACACCTTC. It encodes CSAPADAGYTF.

DNA for the CDR3: TGTGCCAGCACCAAAGGGGGCTCAAGCACAGATACGCAGTATTTT. Protein: CASTKGGSSTDTQYF. The V and J genes are TRBV21-1 and TRBJ2-3; the table assigns TRBD1, which was not confirmed against the DNA. TRBV21-1 is termed a pseudogene. The CDR3 has 15 residues.

CDR3 region: CASSSRGQIPEAFF. The CDR3, as DNA: TGTGCCAGCAGTAGCCGGGGACAAATTCCTGAAGCTTTCTTT. The rearrangement joins TRBV27 to TRBJ1-1; D may be TRBD1 (6 bases). Germline loops: CDR1 MNHEY, CDR2 SMNVEV (reference sequence). This CDR3 contains 14 residues. The ends were cut back, 5 bases at V and 6 bases at J, with 16 bases in the middle.

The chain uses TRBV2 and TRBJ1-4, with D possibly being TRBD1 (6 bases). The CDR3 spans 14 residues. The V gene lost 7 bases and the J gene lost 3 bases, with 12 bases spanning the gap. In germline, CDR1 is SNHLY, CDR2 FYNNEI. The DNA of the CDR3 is TGTGCCAGCACCGGGGGGCGCGCTAATGAAAAACTGTTTTTT. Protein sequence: CASTGGRANEKLFF.

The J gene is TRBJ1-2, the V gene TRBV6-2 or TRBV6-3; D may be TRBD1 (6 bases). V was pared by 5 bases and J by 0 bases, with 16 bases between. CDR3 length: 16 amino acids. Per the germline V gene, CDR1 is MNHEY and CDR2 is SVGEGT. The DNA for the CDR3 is TGTGCCAGCAGTCATGGACAGCATAAGCCTAACTATGGCTACACCTTC. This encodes CASSHGQHKPNYGYTF.

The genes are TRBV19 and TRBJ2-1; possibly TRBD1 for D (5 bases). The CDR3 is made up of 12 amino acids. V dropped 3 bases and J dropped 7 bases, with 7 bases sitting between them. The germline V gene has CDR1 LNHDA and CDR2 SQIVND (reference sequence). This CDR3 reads CASSIRVNEQFF. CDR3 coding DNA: TGTGCCAGTAGTATCAGGGTGAATGAGCAGTTCTTC.

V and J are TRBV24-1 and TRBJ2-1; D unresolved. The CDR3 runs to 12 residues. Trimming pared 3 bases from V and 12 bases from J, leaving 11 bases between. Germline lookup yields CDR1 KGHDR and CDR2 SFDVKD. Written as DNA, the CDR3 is TGTGCCACCAGTGATCCCCGGGTAGGGCAGTTCTTC. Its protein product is CATSDPRVGQFF.

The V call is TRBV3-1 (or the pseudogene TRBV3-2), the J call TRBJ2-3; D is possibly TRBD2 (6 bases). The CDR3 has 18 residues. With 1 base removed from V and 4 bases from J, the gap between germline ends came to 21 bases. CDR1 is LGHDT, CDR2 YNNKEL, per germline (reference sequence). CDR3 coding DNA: TGTGCCAGCAGCCAAGGTACTAGCTCACTCAGCCTCGCAGATACGCAGTATTTT. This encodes CASSQGTSSLSLADTQYF.

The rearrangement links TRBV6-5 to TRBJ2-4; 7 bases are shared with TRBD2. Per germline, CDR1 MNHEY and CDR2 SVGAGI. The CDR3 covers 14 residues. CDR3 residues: CTKGREFVENIQYF. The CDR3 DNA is TGTACGAAGGGGCGGGAGTTCGTGGAAAACATTCAGTACTTC.

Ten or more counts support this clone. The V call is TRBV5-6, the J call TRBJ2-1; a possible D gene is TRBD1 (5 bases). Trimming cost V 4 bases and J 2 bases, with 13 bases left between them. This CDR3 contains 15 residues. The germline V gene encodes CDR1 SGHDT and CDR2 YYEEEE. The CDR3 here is CASSLGHGPYNEQFF. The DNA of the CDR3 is TGTGCCAGCAGCCTCGGACATGGGCCCTACAATGAGCAGTTCTTC.

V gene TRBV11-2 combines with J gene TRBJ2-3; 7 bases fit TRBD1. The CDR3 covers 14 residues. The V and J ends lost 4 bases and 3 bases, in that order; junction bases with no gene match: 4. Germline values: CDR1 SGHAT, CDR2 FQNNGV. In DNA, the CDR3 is TGTGCCAGCAGCTCGAGACAGGGAACAGATACGCAGTATTTT. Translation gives CASSSRQGTDTQYF.

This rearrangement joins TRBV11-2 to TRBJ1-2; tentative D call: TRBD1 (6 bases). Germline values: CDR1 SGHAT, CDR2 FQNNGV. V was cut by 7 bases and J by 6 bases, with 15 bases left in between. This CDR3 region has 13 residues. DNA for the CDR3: TGTGCCAGCATAAGGACAGCCGAAGATGGCTACACCTTC. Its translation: CASIRTAEDGYTF.

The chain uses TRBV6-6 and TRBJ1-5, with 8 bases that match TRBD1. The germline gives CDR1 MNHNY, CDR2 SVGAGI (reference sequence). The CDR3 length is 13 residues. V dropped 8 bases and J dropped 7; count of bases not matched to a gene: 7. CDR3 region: CASEGDRPQPQHF. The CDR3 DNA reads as TGTGCCAGCGAGGGGGACAGGCCCCAGCCCCAGCATTTT.

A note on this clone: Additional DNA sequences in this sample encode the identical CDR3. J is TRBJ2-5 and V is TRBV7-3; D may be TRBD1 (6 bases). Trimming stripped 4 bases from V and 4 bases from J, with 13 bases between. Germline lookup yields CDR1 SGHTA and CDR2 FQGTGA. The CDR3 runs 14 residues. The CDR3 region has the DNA TGTGCCAGCAGCTCGACAGGAGGAGGAGAGACCCAGTACTTC. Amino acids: CASSSTGGGETQYF.

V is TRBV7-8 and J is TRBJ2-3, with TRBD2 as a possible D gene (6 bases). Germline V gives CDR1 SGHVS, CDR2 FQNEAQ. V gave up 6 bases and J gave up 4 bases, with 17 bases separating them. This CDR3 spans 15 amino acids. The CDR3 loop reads CASRTTSSGSDTQYF. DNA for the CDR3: TGTGCCAGCAGAACTACTAGCTCCGGGTCAGATACGCAGTATTTT.

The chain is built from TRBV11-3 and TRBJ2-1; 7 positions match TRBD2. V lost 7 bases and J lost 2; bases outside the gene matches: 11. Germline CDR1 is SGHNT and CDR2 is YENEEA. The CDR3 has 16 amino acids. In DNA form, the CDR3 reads TGTGCCAGCATCACTCGACTAGCTTCCACCTACAATGAGCAGTTCTTC. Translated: CASITRLASTYNEQFF. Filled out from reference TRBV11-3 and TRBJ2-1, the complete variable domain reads EAGVVQSPRYKIIEKKQPVAFWCNPISGHNTLYWYLQNLGQGPELLIRYENEEAVDDSQLPKDRFSAERLKGVDSTLKIQPAELGDSAVYLCASITRLASTYNEQFFGPGTRLTVL.

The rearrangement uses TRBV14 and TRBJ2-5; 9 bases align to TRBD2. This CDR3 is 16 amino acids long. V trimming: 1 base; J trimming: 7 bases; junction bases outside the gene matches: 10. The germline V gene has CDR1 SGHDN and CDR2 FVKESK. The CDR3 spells CASSQGRLAARGTQYF. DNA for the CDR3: TGTGCCAGCAGCCAAGGGAGACTAGCGGCCCGGGGGACCCAGTACTTC.

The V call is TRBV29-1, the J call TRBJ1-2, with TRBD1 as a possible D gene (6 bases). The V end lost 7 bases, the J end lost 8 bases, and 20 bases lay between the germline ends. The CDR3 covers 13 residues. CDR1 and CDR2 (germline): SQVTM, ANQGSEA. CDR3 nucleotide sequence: TGCAGCGCCTCCCAACTGTACAGGGCAGGCTACACCTTC. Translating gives CSASQLYRAGYTF. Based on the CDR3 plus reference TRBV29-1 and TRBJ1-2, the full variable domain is SAVISQKPSRDICQRGTSLTIQCQVDSQVTMMFWYRQQPGQSLTLIATANQGSEATYESGFVIDKFPISRPNLTFSTLTVSNMSPEDSSIYLCSASQLYRAGYTFGSGTRLTVV.

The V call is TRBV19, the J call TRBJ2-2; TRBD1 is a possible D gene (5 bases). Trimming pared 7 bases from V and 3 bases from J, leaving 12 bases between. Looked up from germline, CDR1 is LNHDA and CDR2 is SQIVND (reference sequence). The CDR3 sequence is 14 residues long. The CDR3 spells CASTRLGHTGELFF. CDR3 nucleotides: TGTGCCAGTACCCGTCTGGGGCACACCGGGGAGCTGTTTTTT.

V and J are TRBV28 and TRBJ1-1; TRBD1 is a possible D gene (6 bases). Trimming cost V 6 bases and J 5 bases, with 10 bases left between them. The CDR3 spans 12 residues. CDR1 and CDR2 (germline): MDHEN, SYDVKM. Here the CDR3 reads CASSPQGTEAFF. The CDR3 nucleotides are TGTGCCAGCAGCCCCCAGGGGACTGAAGCTTTCTTT. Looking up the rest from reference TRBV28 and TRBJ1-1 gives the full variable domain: DVKVTQSSRYLVKRTGEKVFLECVQDMDHENMFWYRQDPGLGLRLIYFSYDVKMKEKGDIPEGYSVSREKKERFSLILESASTNQTSMYLCASSPQGTEAFFGQGTRLTVV.

The CDR3 reads CASSYDRGSTDTQYF. Here the CDR3 DNA reads TGTGCCAGCAGCTACGACAGGGGCAGCACAGATACGCAGTATTTT. The chain recombines TRBV7-9 with TRBJ2-3, with 8 nucleotides matching TRBD1. Germline values: CDR1 SEHNR, CDR2 FQNEAQ (reference sequence). This CDR3 contains 15 residues. After removal of 4 bases from V and 0 bases from J, the junction contained 3 bases not matched to a gene.

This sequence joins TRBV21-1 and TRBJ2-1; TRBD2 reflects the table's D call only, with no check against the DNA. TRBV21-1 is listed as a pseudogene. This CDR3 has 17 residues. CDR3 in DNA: TGTGCCAGCAGCAAGAACGGACTAGCGGGATCCTACAATGAGCAGTTCTTC. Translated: CASSKNGLAGSYNEQFF.